Listed below are T cell receptor beta chains from one sample, sequenced in a study of patients and donors after allogeneic stem cell transplantation. Using its own MiXCR run on the RT-PCR reads, TCRdb lists one record per CDR3 protein. The sample shows about 40,000 distinct CDR3 sequences, roughly 30% of them seen only once. Sequenced material: blood, either unsorted or a sorted T cell fraction (not recorded which). The source is a human donor who was either an allogeneic HSCT recipient or a stem cell or donor lymphocyte infusion donor (not recorded which). It is not recorded whose cells these are; they may come from a transplant donor. CDR3s include the opening cysteine and the closing phenylalanine or tryptophan. The order of the fields is D gene, J gene, V gene, clone size, CDR3 protein, CDR3 DNA. D genes are given only for firm matches. Where a row states a size, it is once, few, many or the class of an expanded clone; other rows omit it.

d_call: TRBD1; j_call: TRBJ2-7; v_call: TRBV5-1; clone_size: NA; cdr3_aa: CASSTGGAAYEQYF; cdr3_nt: TGCGCCAGCTCTACAGGGGGCGCAGCCTACGAGCAGTACTTC
d_call: NA; j_call: TRBJ2-3; v_call: TRBV6-6; clone_size: many; cdr3_aa: CASSYMGPDTQYF; cdr3_nt: TGTGCCAGCAGTTACATGGGTCCAGATACGCAGTATTTT
d_call: TRBD1; j_call: TRBJ1-2; v_call: TRBV28; clone_size: NA; cdr3_aa: CASSLPGGYAYTF; cdr3_nt: TGTGCCAGCAGTTTACCAGGGGGCTACGCCTACACCTTC
d_call: NA; j_call: TRBJ1-4; v_call: TRBV5-6; clone_size: NA; cdr3_aa: CASSARTALNEKLFF; cdr3_nt: TGTGCCAGCAGCGCCCGGACAGCTCTTAATGAAAAACTGTTTTTT
d_call: NA; j_call: TRBJ2-1; v_call: TRBV6-5; clone_size: NA; cdr3_aa: CASSYSKQVAARYNEQFF; cdr3_nt: TGTGCCAGCAGTTACTCGAAACAAGTAGCGGCACGCTACAATGAGCAGTTCTTC
d_call: TRBD1; j_call: TRBJ1-1; v_call: TRBV7-8; clone_size: few; cdr3_aa: CASSPGGTANTEAFF; cdr3_nt: TGTGCCAGCAGCCCCGGTGGGACAGCGAACACTGAAGCTTTCTTT
d_call: TRBD2; j_call: TRBJ2-3; v_call: TRBV9; clone_size: NA; cdr3_aa: CASSFPTAGGPDTQYF; cdr3_nt: TGTGCCAGCAGCTTTCCGACAGCGGGAGGACCAGATACGCAGTATTTT
d_call: TRBD2; j_call: TRBJ2-2; v_call: TRBV7-3; clone_size: NA; cdr3_aa: CASSSHPLSSGRWTGELFF; cdr3_nt: TGTGCCAGCAGCTCCCATCCCCTCTCTAGCGGGAGGTGGACCGGGGAGCTGTTTTTT
d_call: NA; j_call: TRBJ2-1; v_call: TRBV12-3/TRBV12-4; clone_size: NA; cdr3_aa: CASSFWQASYNEQFF; cdr3_nt: TGTGCCAGCAGTTTTTGGCAGGCCTCCTACAATGAGCAGTTCTTC
d_call: NA; j_call: TRBJ1-2; v_call: TRBV28; clone_size: few; cdr3_aa: CASSFHKGDGYTF; cdr3_nt: TGTGCCAGCAGTTTTCACAAGGGCGATGGCTACACCTTC
d_call: NA; j_call: TRBJ2-3; v_call: TRBV27; clone_size: NA; cdr3_aa: CASRRGGTDTQYF; cdr3_nt: TGTGCCAGCCGTCGAGGAGGAACAGATACGCAGTATTTT
d_call: NA; j_call: TRBJ2-3; v_call: TRBV15; clone_size: NA; cdr3_aa: CATSRVLLAATDTQYF; cdr3_nt: TGTGCCACCAGCAGAGTCCTGCTAGCAGCCACAGATACGCAGTATTTT
d_call: NA; j_call: TRBJ1-2; v_call: TRBV6-6; clone_size: NA; cdr3_aa: CARPTVYGYTF; cdr3_nt: TGTGCCAGGCCGACAGTTTATGGCTACACCTTC
d_call: NA; j_call: TRBJ2-3; v_call: TRBV18; clone_size: NA; cdr3_aa: CASSPPRTDTQYF; cdr3_nt: TGTGCCAGCTCACCACCGCGAACAGATACGCAGTATTTT
d_call: NA; j_call: TRBJ1-1; v_call: TRBV5-1; clone_size: few; cdr3_aa: CASSPDGHTEAFF; cdr3_nt: TGCGCCAGCAGTCCAGACGGACACACTGAAGCTTTCTTT
d_call: TRBD1; j_call: TRBJ1-6; v_call: TRBV28; clone_size: NA; cdr3_aa: CASLESQGANNSPLHF; cdr3_nt: TGTGCCAGCCTCGAAAGCCAGGGGGCCAATAATTCACCCCTCCACTTT
d_call: TRBD2; j_call: TRBJ2-1; v_call: TRBV12-3/TRBV12-4; clone_size: NA; cdr3_aa: CASTHGTSGRRNEQFF; cdr3_nt: TGTGCCAGCACACACGGGACTAGCGGGAGGAGAAATGAGCAGTTCTTC
d_call: NA; j_call: TRBJ1-3; v_call: TRBV3-1; clone_size: many; cdr3_aa: CASSQDLISGNTIYF; cdr3_nt: TGTGCCAGCAGCCAAGATCTTATCTCTGGAAACACCATATATTTT
d_call: NA; j_call: TRBJ2-1; v_call: TRBV5-1; clone_size: NA; cdr3_aa: CASSSDGTAPGNEQFF; cdr3_nt: TGCGCCAGCAGCTCCGACGGGACTGCCCCTGGTAATGAGCAGTTCTTC
d_call: NA; j_call: TRBJ1-1; v_call: TRBV6-6; clone_size: NA; cdr3_aa: CASSYVQANTEAFF; cdr3_nt: TGTGCCAGCAGTTACGTCCAGGCGAACACTGAAGCTTTCTTT
d_call: NA; j_call: TRBJ2-1; v_call: TRBV7-2; clone_size: many; cdr3_aa: CASSLGTLGYNEQFF; cdr3_nt: TGTGCCAGCAGCTTGGGGACACTGGGCTACAATGAGCAGTTCTTC
d_call: NA; j_call: TRBJ2-3; v_call: TRBV25-1; clone_size: NA; cdr3_aa: CASSAQFTDTQYF; cdr3_nt: TGTGCCAGCAGTGCCCAGTTCACAGATACGCAGTATTTT
d_call: TRBD1; j_call: TRBJ1-5; v_call: TRBV4-3; clone_size: NA; cdr3_aa: CASSQDHNRGLRQPQHF; cdr3_nt: TGCGCCAGCAGCCAAGATCATAACAGGGGGCTGCGCCAGCCCCAGCATTTT
d_call: NA; j_call: TRBJ2-5; v_call: TRBV3-1; clone_size: few; cdr3_aa: CASSLMGETQYF; cdr3_nt: TGTGCCAGCAGCCTGATGGGAGAGACCCAGTACTTC
d_call: TRBD1; j_call: TRBJ2-4; v_call: TRBV28; clone_size: NA; cdr3_aa: CASSTDRGHRLQNIQYF; cdr3_nt: TGTGCCAGCAGTACGGACAGGGGGCATCGCCTTCAAAACATTCAGTACTTC
d_call: NA; j_call: TRBJ1-1; v_call: TRBV29-1; clone_size: many; cdr3_aa: CSVEPALGSTEAFF; cdr3_nt: TGCAGCGTTGAACCCGCCTTAGGTTCCACTGAAGCTTTCTTT
d_call: TRBD2; j_call: TRBJ2-3; v_call: TRBV12-3/TRBV12-4; clone_size: NA; cdr3_aa: CASSKTSGTDTQYF; cdr3_nt: TGTGCCAGCAGCAAGACTAGCGGGACGGATACGCAGTATTTT
d_call: NA; j_call: TRBJ2-2; v_call: TRBV6-5; clone_size: many; cdr3_aa: CASTKLDRNTGELFF; cdr3_nt: TGTGCCAGCACCAAGCTGGACAGGAACACCGGGGAGCTGTTTTTT
d_call: TRBD1; j_call: TRBJ1-3; v_call: TRBV9; clone_size: NA; cdr3_aa: CASSERDRGNTIYF; cdr3_nt: TGTGCCAGCAGCGAGCGGGACAGGGGTAACACCATATATTTT
d_call: NA; j_call: TRBJ1-2; v_call: TRBV7-3; clone_size: NA; cdr3_aa: CASSSGIHPNRGYTF; cdr3_nt: TGTGCCAGCAGCTCCGGGATCCACCCTAATCGAGGCTACACCTTC
d_call: NA; j_call: TRBJ1-6; v_call: TRBV20-1; clone_size: few; cdr3_aa: CSARRATLNSPLHF; cdr3_nt: TGCAGTGCCCGAAGGGCGACACTAAATTCACCCCTCCACTTT
d_call: TRBD1; j_call: TRBJ1-5; v_call: TRBV28; clone_size: few; cdr3_aa: CASSPQGVGNQPQHF; cdr3_nt: TGTGCCAGCAGTCCACAGGGGGTGGGGAATCAGCCCCAGCATTTT
d_call: NA; j_call: TRBJ2-1; v_call: TRBV20-1; clone_size: NA; cdr3_aa: CSAQDSRERSYNEQFF; cdr3_nt: TGCAGTGCCCAGGACTCGAGGGAGAGGTCCTACAATGAGCAGTTCTTC
d_call: NA; j_call: TRBJ1-1; v_call: TRBV20-1; clone_size: few; cdr3_aa: CSALSLGGGGNTEAFF; cdr3_nt: TGCAGTGCTCTCTCCCTGGGGGGAGGGGGGAACACTGAAGCTTTCTTT
d_call: NA; j_call: TRBJ2-7; v_call: TRBV28; clone_size: NA; cdr3_aa: CATSPHSREQYF; cdr3_nt: TGTGCCACCTCACCGCACAGCCGCGAGCAGTACTTC
d_call: NA; j_call: TRBJ1-5; v_call: TRBV7-6; clone_size: many; cdr3_aa: CASSLAPGANQPQHF; cdr3_nt: TGTGCCAGCAGCTTAGCGCCAGGGGCTAATCAGCCCCAGCATTTT
d_call: NA; j_call: TRBJ2-3; v_call: TRBV27; clone_size: few; cdr3_aa: CASSLSTSTDTQYF; cdr3_nt: TGTGCCAGCAGTTTATCGACTAGCACAGATACGCAGTATTTT
d_call: NA; j_call: TRBJ1-2; v_call: TRBV7-2; clone_size: few; cdr3_aa: CASSLRREWDYGYTF; cdr3_nt: TGTGCCAGCAGCTTACGCAGGGAGTGGGACTATGGCTACACCTTC
d_call: TRBD2; j_call: TRBJ2-1; v_call: TRBV29-1; clone_size: NA; cdr3_aa: CSVGRLAGNNEQFF; cdr3_nt: TGCAGCGTTGGCCGACTAGCGGGAAACAATGAGCAGTTCTTC
d_call: NA; j_call: TRBJ2-7; v_call: TRBV6-5; clone_size: few; cdr3_aa: CASSYGRNLLYEQYF; cdr3_nt: TGTGCCAGCAGTTACGGCCGGAATCTCCTTTACGAGCAGTACTTC
d_call: NA; j_call: TRBJ2-5; v_call: TRBV13; clone_size: NA; cdr3_aa: CASSFRRGQETQYF; cdr3_nt: TGTGCCAGCAGCTTTCGGAGGGGCCAAGAGACCCAGTACTTC
d_call: NA; j_call: TRBJ1-6; v_call: TRBV9; clone_size: NA; cdr3_aa: CASSASGNSPLHF; cdr3_nt: TGTGCCAGCAGCGCCTCGGGGAATTCACCCCTCCACTTT
d_call: NA; j_call: TRBJ2-3; v_call: TRBV9; clone_size: few; cdr3_aa: CASSARLGADTQYF; cdr3_nt: TGTGCCAGCAGCGCCCGACTAGGAGCAGATACGCAGTATTTT
d_call: TRBD2; j_call: TRBJ2-7; v_call: TRBV7-9; clone_size: NA; cdr3_aa: CASSFFSGRGYEQYF; cdr3_nt: TGTGCCAGCAGCTTCTTTAGCGGGAGGGGATACGAGCAGTACTTC
d_call: NA; j_call: TRBJ2-1; v_call: TRBV6-2/TRBV6-3; clone_size: NA; cdr3_aa: CASSSGGTPRNEQFF; cdr3_nt: TGTGCCAGCAGTTCAGGAGGGACGCCCCGGAATGAGCAGTTCTTC
d_call: NA; j_call: TRBJ1-1; v_call: TRBV20-1; clone_size: many; cdr3_aa: CSARDPMGGGNTEAFF; cdr3_nt: TGCAGTGCTAGAGATCCAATGGGCGGGGGAAACACTGAAGCTTTCTTT
d_call: NA; j_call: TRBJ2-1; v_call: TRBV20-1; clone_size: NA; cdr3_aa: CSARGGRSSLSYNEQFF; cdr3_nt: TGCAGTGCTAGAGGGGGTCGATCCAGCCTCTCCTACAATGAGCAGTTCTTC
d_call: NA; j_call: TRBJ2-4; v_call: TRBV28; clone_size: NA; cdr3_aa: CASSFGGTLAKNIQYF; cdr3_nt: TGTGCCAGCAGTTTCGGAGGGACACTAGCCAAAAACATTCAGTACTTC
d_call: NA; j_call: TRBJ1-3; v_call: TRBV6-5; clone_size: NA; cdr3_aa: CASSYSQAHRLGNTIYF; cdr3_nt: TGTGCCAGCAGTTACTCGCAGGCTCACCGCCTTGGAAACACCATATATTTT
d_call: NA; j_call: TRBJ2-2; v_call: TRBV28; clone_size: NA; cdr3_aa: CASRTTVRAGELFF; cdr3_nt: TGTGCCAGCCGTACTACCGTCCGGGCCGGGGAGCTGTTTTTT
d_call: NA; j_call: TRBJ2-5; v_call: TRBV5-5; clone_size: NA; cdr3_aa: CASSLSPQETQYF; cdr3_nt: TGTGCCAGCAGCTTGAGTCCACAAGAGACCCAGTACTTC
d_call: TRBD1; j_call: TRBJ2-7; v_call: TRBV6-2/TRBV6-3; clone_size: few; cdr3_aa: CASSPWGSDRGYEQYF; cdr3_nt: TGTGCCAGCAGTCCCTGGGGTTCCGACAGGGGCTACGAGCAGTACTTC
d_call: NA; j_call: TRBJ1-4; v_call: TRBV5-1; clone_size: NA; cdr3_aa: CASRGLPSTNEKLFF; cdr3_nt: TGCGCCAGCAGAGGGCTCCCTTCAACTAATGAAAAACTGTTTTTT
d_call: TRBD2; j_call: TRBJ2-1; v_call: TRBV28; clone_size: NA; cdr3_aa: CASSLPNSGSSYNEQFF; cdr3_nt: TGTGCCAGCAGTCTACCTAATAGCGGGAGCTCCTACAATGAGCAGTTCTTC
d_call: NA; j_call: TRBJ1-2; v_call: TRBV6-1; clone_size: many; cdr3_aa: CASSEWTVPYGYTF; cdr3_nt: TGTGCCAGCAGTGAATGGACAGTACCCTATGGCTACACCTTC
d_call: NA; j_call: TRBJ2-1; v_call: TRBV6-2/TRBV6-3; clone_size: few; cdr3_aa: CASTNPPGNEQFF; cdr3_nt: TGTGCCAGCACAAACCCCCCCGGGAATGAGCAGTTCTTC
d_call: NA; j_call: TRBJ1-5; v_call: TRBV4-2; clone_size: NA; cdr3_aa: CASSQESASRPQHF; cdr3_nt: TGTGCCAGCAGCCAAGAGTCAGCTAGTCGGCCCCAGCATTTT
d_call: NA; j_call: TRBJ2-1; v_call: TRBV7-3; clone_size: NA; cdr3_aa: CASSPGLLYNEQFF; cdr3_nt: TGTGCCAGCAGCCCCGGACTGCTCTACAATGAGCAGTTCTTC